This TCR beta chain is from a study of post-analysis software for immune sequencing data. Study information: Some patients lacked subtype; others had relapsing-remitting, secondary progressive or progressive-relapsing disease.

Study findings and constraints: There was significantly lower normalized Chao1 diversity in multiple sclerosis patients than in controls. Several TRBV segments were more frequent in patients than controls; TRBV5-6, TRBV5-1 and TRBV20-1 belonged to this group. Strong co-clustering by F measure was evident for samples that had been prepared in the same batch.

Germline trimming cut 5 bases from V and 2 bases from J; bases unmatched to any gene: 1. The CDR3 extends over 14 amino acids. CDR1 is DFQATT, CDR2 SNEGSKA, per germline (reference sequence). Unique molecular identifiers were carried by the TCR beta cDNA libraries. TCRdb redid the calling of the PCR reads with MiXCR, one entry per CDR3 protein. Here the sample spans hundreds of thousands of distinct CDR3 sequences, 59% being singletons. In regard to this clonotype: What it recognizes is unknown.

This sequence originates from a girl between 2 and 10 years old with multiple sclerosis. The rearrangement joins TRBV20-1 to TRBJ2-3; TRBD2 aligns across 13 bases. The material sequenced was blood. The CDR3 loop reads CSAGLAGVTDTQYF. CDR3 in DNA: TGCAGTGCTGGACTAGCGGGGGTCACAGATACGCAGTATTTT.